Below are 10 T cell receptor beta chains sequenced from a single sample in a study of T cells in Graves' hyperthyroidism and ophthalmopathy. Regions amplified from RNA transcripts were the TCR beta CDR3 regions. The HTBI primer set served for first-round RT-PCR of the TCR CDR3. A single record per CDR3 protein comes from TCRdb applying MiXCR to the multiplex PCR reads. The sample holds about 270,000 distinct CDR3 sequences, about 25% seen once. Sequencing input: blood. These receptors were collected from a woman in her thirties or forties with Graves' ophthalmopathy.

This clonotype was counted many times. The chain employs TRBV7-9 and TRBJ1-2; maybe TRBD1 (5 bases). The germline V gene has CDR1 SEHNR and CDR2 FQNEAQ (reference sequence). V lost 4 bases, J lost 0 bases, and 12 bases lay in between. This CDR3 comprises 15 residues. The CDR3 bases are TGTGCCAGCAGCTCGACAGCCCAGTCTAACTATGGCTACACCTTC. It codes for CASSSTAQSNYGYTF.

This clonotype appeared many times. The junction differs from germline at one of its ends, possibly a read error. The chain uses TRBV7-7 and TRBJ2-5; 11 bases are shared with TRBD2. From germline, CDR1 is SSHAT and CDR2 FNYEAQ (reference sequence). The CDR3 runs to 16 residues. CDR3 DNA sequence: TGTGCTAGCAGCCTCACGGGACTAGCGGAAAAAGAGACCCAGTACTTC. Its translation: CASSLTGLAEKETQYF.

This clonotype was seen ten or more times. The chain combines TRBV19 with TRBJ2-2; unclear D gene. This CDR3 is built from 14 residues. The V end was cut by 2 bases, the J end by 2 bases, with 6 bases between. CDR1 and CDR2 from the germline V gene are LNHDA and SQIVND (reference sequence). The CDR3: CASSIYFNTGELFF. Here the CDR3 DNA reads TGTGCCAGTAGTATATACTTTAACACCGGGGAGCTGTTTTTT.

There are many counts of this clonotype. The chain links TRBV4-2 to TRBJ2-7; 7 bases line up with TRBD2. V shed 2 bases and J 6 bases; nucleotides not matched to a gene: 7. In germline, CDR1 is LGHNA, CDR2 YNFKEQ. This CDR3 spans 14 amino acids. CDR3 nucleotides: TGTGCCAGCAGCCAACTCCTGGGGGGGGGCGAGCAGTACTTC. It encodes CASSQLLGGGEQYF.

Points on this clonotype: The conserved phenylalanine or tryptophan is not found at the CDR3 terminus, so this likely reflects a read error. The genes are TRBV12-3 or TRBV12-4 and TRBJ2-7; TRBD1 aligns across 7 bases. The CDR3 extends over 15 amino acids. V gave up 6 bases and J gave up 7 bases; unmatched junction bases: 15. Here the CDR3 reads CASRAGGQWAGEQYL. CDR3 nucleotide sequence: TGTGCCAGCAGGGCAGGGGGACAGTGGGCTGGTGAGCAGTACCTC.

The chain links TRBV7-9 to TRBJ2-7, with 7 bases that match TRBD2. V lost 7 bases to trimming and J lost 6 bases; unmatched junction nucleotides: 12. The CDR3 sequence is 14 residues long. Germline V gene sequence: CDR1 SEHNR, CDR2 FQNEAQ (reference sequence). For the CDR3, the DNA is TGTGCCAGCACCCCCAAGGGGTCGGGGGGCGAGCAGTACTTC. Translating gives CASTPKGSGGEQYF.

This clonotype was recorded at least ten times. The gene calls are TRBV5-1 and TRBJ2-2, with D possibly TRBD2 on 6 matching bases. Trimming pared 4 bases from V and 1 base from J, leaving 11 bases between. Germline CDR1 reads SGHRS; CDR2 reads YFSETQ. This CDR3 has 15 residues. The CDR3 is CASSPSGGNTGELFF. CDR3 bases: TGCGCCAGCAGCCCATCCGGGGGGAACACCGGGGAGCTGTTTTTT.

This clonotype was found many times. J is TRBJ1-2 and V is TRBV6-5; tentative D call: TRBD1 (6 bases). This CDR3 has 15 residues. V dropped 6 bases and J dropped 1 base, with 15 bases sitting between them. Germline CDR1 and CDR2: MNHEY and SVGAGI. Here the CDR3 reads CASRAQRTVNYGYTF. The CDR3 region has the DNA TGTGCCAGCAGGGCCCAGAGGACAGTTAACTATGGCTACACCTTC.

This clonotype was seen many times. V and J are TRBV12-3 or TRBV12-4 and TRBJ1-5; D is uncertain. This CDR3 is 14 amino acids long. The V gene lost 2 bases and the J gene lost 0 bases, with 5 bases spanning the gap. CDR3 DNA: TGTGCCAGCAGTTTAATATTTAGCAATCAGCCCCAGCATTTT. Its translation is CASSLIFSNQPQHF.

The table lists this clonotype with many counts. The CDR3 DNA follows: TGTGCCAGCAGCGTAGCAACGGCCCTAGCGGGCACAGAAGAGACCCAGTACTTC. This encodes CASSVATALAGTEETQYF. The V gene is TRBV9, the J gene TRBJ2-5; 8 nucleotides agree with TRBD2. The length of the CDR3 is 18 residues. V dropped 0 bases and J dropped 3; count of bases not matched to a gene: 13. The germline V gene has CDR1 SGDLS and CDR2 YYNGEE. The variable domain in full, completed from reference TRBV9 and TRBJ2-5, reads DSGVTQTPKHLITATGQRVTLRCSPRSGDLSVYWYQQSLDQGLQFLIQYYNGEERAKGNILERFSAQQFPDLHSELNLSSLELGDSALYFCASSVATALAGTEETQYFGPGTRLLVL.